The 9 T cell receptor beta chains in this list originate from one sample, sequenced in a study of blood T cell repertoires in COVID-19. Some clones are missing from TCRdb's copy, which holds only in-frame ones; the method was immunoSEQ multiplex PCR. The top ten hold approximately 6% of the sample, which has over 250,000 clones, approximately 90% seen once. Sequencing was performed on peripheral blood. The receptors come from a woman in her forties or fifties with COVID-19, enrolled during active disease.

The V gene is TRBV3-1 (or the pseudogene TRBV3-2), the J gene TRBJ2-2; 7 nucleotides line up with TRBD1. V shed 1 base, J shed 3 bases, and the junction held 2 bases outside the gene matches. The CDR3 length is 15 residues. Per the germline V gene, CDR1 is LGHDT and CDR2 is YNNKEL (reference sequence). For the CDR3, the DNA is TGTGCCAGCAGCCAAGGGGACAGACACACCGGGGAGCTGTTTTTT. Encoded protein: CASSQGDRHTGELFF.

The V call is TRBV28, the J call TRBJ1-2; D possibly corresponds to TRBD1 (5 bases). This CDR3 comprises 14 residues. V was pared by 8 bases and J by 2 bases, with 15 bases between. CDR1 MDHEN and CDR2 SYDVKM come from the germline V gene. CDR3 sequence: CASSSGLENYGYTF. The CDR3, as DNA: TGTGCCAGCTCCTCAGGGCTGGAAAACTATGGCTACACCTTC.

The gene calls are TRBV18 and TRBJ2-6; D may be TRBD2 (7 bases). Between the trimmed V and J ends, which lost 4 bases and 2 bases, there was a span of 12 bases. The germline gives CDR1 KGHSH, CDR2 LQKENI. The CDR3 has 16 residues. CDR3: CASSQTGGTGANVLTF. In DNA, the CDR3 is TGTGCCAGCTCACAGACGGGGGGCACTGGGGCCAACGTCCTGACTTTC. The complete variable domain, with remaining parts taken from reference TRBV18 and TRBJ2-6, reads NAGVMQNPRHLVRRRGQEARLRCSPMKGHSHVYWYRQLPEEGLKFMVYLQKENIIDESGMPKERFSAEFPKEGPSILRIQQVVRGDSAAYFCASSQTGGTGANVLTFGAGSRLTVL.

This sequence joins TRBV28 and TRBJ1-4; tentatively, D is TRBD1 (6 bases). This CDR3 contains 16 residues. Germline V CDR1 and CDR2: MDHEN, SYDVKM. The germline V and J ends were trimmed by 7 bases and 8 bases, with 23 bases remaining between them. This CDR3 is CASTGGLGGGGEKLFF. CDR3 DNA sequence: TGTGCCAGCACTGGTGGCCTGGGAGGGGGAGGGGAAAAACTGTTTTTT.

This rearrangement joins TRBV10-3 to TRBJ2-5, with D possibly TRBD1 on 5 matching bases. Per the germline V gene, CDR1 is ENHRY and CDR2 is SYGVKD. Trimming cost V 4 bases and J 2 bases, with 8 bases left between them. The CDR3 sequence is 13 residues long. The CDR3 sequence is CAISGRQQETQYF. As DNA, the CDR3 is TGTGCCATCAGTGGGCGACAGCAAGAGACCCAGTACTTC.

The chain joins TRBV3-1 (or the pseudogene TRBV3-2) to TRBJ2-3, with TRBD1 as a possible D gene (7 bases). The length of the CDR3 is 16 residues. Trimming shortened V by 4 bases and J by 3 bases, and 17 bases separated the two germline ends. Germline values: CDR1 LGHDT, CDR2 YNNKEL (reference sequence). CDR3 DNA sequence: TGTGCCAGCAGCCTAGCCGGGGCAGGGGGGACAGATACGCAGTATTTT. Protein sequence: CASSLAGAGGTDTQYF.

The chain carries TRBV2 and TRBJ2-7; D perhaps matches TRBD1 (5 bases). Between the trimmed V and J ends, which lost 0 bases and 6 bases, there was a span of 15 bases. There are 15 residues in the CDR3. Germline CDR1 SNHLY, CDR2 FYNNEI. The CDR3 DNA reads TGTGCCAGCAGTGAAGCTTTCTCGACAGTCACCGAGCAGTACTTC. Amino acids: CASSEAFSTVTEQYF.

This chain joins TRBV30 and TRBJ1-1; 8 positions match TRBD1. The V and J ends lost 4 bases and 0 bases, in that order; junction bases with no gene match: 13. The CDR3 totals 17 residues. Germline CDR1 GTSNPN, CDR2 SVGIG (reference sequence). This CDR3 reads CAWKHMGQALLNTEAFF. In DNA, the CDR3 is TGTGCCTGGAAACATATGGGACAGGCACTCTTGAACACTGAAGCTTTCTTT.

There are a few counts of this clone. The chain has TRBV11-3 and TRBJ1-1; D may be TRBD1 (5 bases). Per germline, CDR1 SGHNT and CDR2 YENEEA. The V end lost 5 bases, the J end lost 4 bases, and 11 bases lay between the germline ends. The CDR3 is 13 amino acids. The CDR3 loop reads CASSGGEGTEAFF. The CDR3 DNA follows: TGTGCCAGCAGCGGGGGGGAGGGCACTGAAGCTTTCTTT.